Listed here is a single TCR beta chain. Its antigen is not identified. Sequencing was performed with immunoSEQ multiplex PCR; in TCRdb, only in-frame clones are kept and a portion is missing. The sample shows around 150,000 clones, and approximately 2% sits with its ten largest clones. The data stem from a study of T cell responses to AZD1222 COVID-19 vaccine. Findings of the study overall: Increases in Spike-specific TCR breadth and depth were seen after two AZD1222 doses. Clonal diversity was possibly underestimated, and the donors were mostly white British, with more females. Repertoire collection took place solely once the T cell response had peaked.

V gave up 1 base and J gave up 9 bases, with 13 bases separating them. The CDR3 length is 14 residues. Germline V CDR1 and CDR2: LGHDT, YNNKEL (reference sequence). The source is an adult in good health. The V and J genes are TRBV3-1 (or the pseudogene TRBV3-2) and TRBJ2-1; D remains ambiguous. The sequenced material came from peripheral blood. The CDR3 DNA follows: TGTGCCAGCAGCCAAGGGTCCAGCTTGGGTGAGCAGTTCTTC. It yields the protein CASSQGSSLGEQFF.